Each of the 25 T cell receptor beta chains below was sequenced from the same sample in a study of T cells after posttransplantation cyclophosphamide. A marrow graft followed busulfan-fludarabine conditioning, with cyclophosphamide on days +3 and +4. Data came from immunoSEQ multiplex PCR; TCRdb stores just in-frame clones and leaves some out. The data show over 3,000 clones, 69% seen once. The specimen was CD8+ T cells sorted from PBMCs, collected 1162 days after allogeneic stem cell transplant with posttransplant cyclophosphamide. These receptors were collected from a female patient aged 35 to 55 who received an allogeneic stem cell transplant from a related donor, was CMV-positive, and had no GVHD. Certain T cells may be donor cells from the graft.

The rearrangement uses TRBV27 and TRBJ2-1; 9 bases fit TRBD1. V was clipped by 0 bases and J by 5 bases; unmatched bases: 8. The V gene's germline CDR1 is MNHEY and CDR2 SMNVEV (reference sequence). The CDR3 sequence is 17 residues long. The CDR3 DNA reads TGTGCCAGCAGTTTATCGCAGGGGGACAGGGAGGACAATGAGCAGTTCTTC. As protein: CASSLSQGDREDNEQFF.

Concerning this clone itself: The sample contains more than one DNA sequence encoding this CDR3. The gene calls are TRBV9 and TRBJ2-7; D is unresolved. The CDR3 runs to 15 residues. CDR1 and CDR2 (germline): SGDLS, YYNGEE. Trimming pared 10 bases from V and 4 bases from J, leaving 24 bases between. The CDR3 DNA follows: TGTGCCTTTATTTTCAAACAGAAGACGGCATACGAGCAGTACTTC. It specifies CAFIFKQKTAYEQYF.

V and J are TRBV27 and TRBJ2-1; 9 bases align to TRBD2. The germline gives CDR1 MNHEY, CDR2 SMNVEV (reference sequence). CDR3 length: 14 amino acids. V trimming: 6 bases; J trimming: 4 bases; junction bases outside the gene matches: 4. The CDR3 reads CASSSSGAYNEQFF. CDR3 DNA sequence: TGTGCCAGCAGCTCTAGCGGGGCATACAATGAGCAGTTCTTC.

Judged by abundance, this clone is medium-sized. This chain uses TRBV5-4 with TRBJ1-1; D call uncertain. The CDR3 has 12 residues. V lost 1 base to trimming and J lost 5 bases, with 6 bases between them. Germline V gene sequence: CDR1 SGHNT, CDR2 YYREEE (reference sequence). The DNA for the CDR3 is TGTGCCAGCAGCTTGTCGGGGACTGAAGCTTTCTTT. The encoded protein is CASSLSGTEAFF. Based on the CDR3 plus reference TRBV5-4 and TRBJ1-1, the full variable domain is ETGVTQSPTHLIKTRGQQVTLRCSSQSGHNTVSWYQQALGQGPQFIFQYYREEENGRGNFPPRFSGLQFPNYSSELNVNALELDDSALYLCASSLSGTEAFFGQGTRLTVV.

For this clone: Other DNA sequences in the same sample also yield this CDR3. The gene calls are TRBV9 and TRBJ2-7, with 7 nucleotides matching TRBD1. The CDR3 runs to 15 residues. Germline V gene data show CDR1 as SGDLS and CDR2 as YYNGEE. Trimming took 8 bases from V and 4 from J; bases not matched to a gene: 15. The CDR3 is CASSFEQGTAYEQYF. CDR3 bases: TGTGCCAGTAGCTTCGAACAGGGGACGGCATACGAGCAGTACTTC.

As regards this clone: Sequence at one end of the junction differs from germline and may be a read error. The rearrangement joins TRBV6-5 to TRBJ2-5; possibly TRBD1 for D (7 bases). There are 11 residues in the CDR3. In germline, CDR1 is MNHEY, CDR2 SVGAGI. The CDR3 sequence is CASSSGGTPDF. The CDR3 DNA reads TGTGCCAGCAGTTCAGGGGGGACTCCAGACTTC.

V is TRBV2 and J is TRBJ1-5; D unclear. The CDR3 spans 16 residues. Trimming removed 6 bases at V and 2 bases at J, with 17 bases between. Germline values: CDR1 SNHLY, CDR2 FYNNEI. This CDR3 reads CASSTLTTGGNQPQHF. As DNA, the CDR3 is TGTGCCAGCAGCACACTGACGACGGGTGGCAATCAGCCCCAGCATTTT. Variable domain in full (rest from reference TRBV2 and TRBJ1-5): EPEVTQTPSHQVTQMGQEVILRCVPISNHLYFYWYRQILGQKVEFLVSFYNNEISEKSEIFDDQFSVERPDGSNFTLKIRSTKLEDSAMYFCASSTLTTGGNQPQHFGDGTRLSIL.

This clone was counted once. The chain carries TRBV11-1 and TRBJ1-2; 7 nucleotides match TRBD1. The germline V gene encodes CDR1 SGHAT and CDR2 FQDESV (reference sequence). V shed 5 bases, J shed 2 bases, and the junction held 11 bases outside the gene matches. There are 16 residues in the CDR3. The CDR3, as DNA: TGTGCCAGCAGCCCCTTTCGGGCAGGGGGAAACTATGGCTACACCTTC. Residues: CASSPFRAGGNYGYTF.

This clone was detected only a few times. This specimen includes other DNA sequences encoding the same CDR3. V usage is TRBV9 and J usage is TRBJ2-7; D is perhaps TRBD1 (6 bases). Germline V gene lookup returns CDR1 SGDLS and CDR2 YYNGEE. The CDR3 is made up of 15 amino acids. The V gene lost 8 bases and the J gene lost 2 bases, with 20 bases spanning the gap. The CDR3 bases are TGTGCCAGTATCTTCAGGCAGGGGACGGCCTACGAGCAGTACTTC. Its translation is CASIFRQGTAYEQYF.

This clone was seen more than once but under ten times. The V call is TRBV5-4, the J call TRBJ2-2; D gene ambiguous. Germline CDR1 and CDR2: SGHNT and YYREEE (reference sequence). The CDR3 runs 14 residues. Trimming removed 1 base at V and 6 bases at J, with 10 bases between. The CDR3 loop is CASSLFGSSGELFF. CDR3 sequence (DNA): TGTGCCAGCAGCTTGTTCGGGTCGTCCGGGGAGCTGTTTTTT.

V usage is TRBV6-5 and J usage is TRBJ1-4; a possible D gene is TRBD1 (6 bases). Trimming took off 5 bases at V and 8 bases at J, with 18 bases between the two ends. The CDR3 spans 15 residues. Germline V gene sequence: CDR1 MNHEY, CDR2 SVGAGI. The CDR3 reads CASSTLRGLREKLFF. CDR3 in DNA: TGTGCCAGCAGTACCCTGAGGGGGTTAAGAGAAAAACTGTTTTTT.

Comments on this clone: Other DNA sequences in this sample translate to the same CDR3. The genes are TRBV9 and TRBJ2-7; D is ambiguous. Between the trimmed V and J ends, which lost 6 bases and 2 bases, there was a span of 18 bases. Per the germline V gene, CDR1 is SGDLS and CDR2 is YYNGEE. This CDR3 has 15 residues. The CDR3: CASIFKQKTAYEQYF. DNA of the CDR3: TGTGCCAGCATTTTCAAACAGAAGACGGCCTACGAGCAGTACTTC.

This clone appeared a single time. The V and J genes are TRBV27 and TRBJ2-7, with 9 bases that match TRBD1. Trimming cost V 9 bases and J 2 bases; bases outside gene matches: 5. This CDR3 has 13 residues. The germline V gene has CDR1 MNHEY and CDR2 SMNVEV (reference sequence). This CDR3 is CASAGTGTYEQYF. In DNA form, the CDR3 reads TGTGCCAGTGCCGGGACAGGGACCTACGAGCAGTACTTC.

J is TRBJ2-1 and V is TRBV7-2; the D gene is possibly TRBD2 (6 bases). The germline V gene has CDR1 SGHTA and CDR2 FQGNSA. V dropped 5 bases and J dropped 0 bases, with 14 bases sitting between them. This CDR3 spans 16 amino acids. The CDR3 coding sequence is TGTGCCAGCAGCGGTCGGGAGAGAAGCTCCTACAATGAGCAGTTCTTC. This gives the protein CASSGRERSSYNEQFF.

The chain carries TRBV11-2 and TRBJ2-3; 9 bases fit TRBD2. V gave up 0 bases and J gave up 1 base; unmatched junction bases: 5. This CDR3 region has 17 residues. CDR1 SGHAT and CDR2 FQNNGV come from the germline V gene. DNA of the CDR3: TGTGCCAGCAGCTTAGAACAGCGGGGGGTCCGCACAGATACGCAGTATTTT. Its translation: CASSLEQRGVRTDTQYF.

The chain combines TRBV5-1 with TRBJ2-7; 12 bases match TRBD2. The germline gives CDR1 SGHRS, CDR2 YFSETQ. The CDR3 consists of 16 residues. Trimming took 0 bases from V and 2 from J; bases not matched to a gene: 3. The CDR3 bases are TGCGCCAGCAGCTTGGGAACTAGCGGGGGGACCTACGAGCAGTACTTC. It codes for CASSLGTSGGTYEQYF.

The CDR3: CASSLGAGGHTGELFF. DNA of the CDR3: TGTGCCAGCAGCTTGGGAGCGGGGGGGCACACCGGGGAGCTGTTTTTT. V gene TRBV5-6 combines with J gene TRBJ2-2; 10 bases fit TRBD2. CDR1 is SGHDT, CDR2 YYEEEE, per germline. V lost 0 bases to trimming and J lost 3 bases; unmatched junction nucleotides: 2. This CDR3 has 16 residues.

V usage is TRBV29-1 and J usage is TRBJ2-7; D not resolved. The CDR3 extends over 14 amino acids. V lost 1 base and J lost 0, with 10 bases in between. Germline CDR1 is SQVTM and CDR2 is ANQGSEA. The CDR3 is CSVEGQAGSYEQYF. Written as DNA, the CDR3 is TGCAGCGTTGAAGGGCAGGCCGGCTCCTACGAGCAGTACTTC.

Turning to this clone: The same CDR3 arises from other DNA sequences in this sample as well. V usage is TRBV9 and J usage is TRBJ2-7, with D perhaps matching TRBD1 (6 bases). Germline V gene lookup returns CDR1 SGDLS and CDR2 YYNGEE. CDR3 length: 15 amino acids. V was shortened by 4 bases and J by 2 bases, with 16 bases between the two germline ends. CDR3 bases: TGTGCCAGCAGCATCAGGCAGGGGACGGCCTACGAGCAGTACTTC. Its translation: CASSIRQGTAYEQYF.

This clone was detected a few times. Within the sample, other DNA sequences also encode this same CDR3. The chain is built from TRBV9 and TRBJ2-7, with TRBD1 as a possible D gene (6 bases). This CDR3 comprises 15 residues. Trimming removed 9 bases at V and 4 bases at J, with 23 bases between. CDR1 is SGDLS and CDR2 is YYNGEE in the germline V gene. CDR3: CAIFFKQGTAYEQYF. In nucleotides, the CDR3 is TGTGCCATTTTTTTCAAGCAGGGGACGGCATACGAGCAGTACTTC.

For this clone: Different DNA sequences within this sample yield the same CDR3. The CDR3 spells CACCFGQGTAYEQYF. The CDR3 DNA reads TGTGCCTGCTGTTTCGGGCAGGGGACGGCCTACGAGCAGTACTTC. V is TRBV9 and J is TRBJ2-7; TRBD1 might be the D (6 bases). In germline, CDR1 is SGDLS, CDR2 YYNGEE. The CDR3 runs 15 residues. Trimming cost V 10 bases and J 2 bases, with 22 bases left between them.

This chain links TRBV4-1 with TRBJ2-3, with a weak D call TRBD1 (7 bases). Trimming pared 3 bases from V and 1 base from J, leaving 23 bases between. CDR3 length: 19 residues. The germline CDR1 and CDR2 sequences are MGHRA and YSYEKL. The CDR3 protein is CASSQASEGAHGGTDTQYF. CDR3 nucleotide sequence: TGCGCCAGCAGCCAGGCATCGGAGGGGGCGCATGGAGGCACAGATACGCAGTATTTT.

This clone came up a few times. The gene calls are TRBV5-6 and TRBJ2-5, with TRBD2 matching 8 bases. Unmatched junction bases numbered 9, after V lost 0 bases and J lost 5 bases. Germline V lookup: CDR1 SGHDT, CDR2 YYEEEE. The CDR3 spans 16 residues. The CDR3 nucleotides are TGTGCCAGCAGCTTGGCCGGGCGGGGGGCCAGGGAGACCCAGTACTTC. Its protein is CASSLAGRGARETQYF.

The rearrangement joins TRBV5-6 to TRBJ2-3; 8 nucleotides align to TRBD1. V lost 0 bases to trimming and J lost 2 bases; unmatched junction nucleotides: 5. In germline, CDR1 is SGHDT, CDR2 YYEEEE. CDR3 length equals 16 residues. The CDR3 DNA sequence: TGTGCCAGCAGCTTGGGGACAGGGCTATCCACAGATACGCAGTATTTT. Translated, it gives CASSLGTGLSTDTQYF.

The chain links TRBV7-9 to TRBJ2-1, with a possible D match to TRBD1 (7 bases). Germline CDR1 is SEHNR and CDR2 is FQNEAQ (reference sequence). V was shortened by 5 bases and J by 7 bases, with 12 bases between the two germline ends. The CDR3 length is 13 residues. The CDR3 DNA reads TGTGCCAGCAGCATGACAGGGAGGAATGAGCAGTTCTTC. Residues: CASSMTGRNEQFF.